This T cell receptor (beta chain) is from a study of T cell responses to AZD1222 COVID-19 vaccine. This table comes from immunoSEQ multiplex PCR, and its TCRdb copy is limited to in-frame clones, with some not included. The table lists 150,000 to 200,000 clones, about nine tenths of them singletons. CDR1 and CDR2 from the germline V gene are GTSNPN and SVGIG (reference sequence). Trimming left V 3 bases short and J 7 bases short, with 13 bases between. The CDR3 runs to 13 residues. V and J are TRBV30 and TRBJ1-5; D may be TRBD1 (5 bases). The source material was peripheral blood, sampled on day 0 of MenACWY control vaccination. This receptor was identified in an adult in good health. The CDR3 DNA sequence: TGTGCCTGGAGCGAAGAGGGACGGCAGCCCCAGCATTTT. It specifies CAWSEEGRQPQHF.